What follows are 25 T cell receptor beta chains derived from one specimen sequenced in a study of cytomegalovirus exposure and HLA in healthy donors. This table comes from immunoSEQ multiplex PCR, and its TCRdb copy is limited to in-frame clones, with some not included. The sample includes roughly 90,000 clones, about 94% seen only once; the top ten take about 1%. Sequenced input: PBMCs. The receptors stem from a woman in her twenties or thirties in good health and CMV-seropositive.

CDR3 loop: CASSEQVLLMNTEAFF. As DNA, the CDR3 is TGTGCCAGCAGTGAACAGGTCCTCCTAATGAACACTGAAGCTTTCTTT. The rearrangement joins TRBV6-1 to TRBJ1-1, with D uncertain. This CDR3 is built from 16 residues. Germline CDR1 MNHNS, CDR2 SASEGT. V was cut by 2 bases and J by 0 bases, with 13 bases left in between.

The chain combines TRBV5-5 with TRBJ2-5, with a weak D call TRBD2 (6 bases). The CDR3 has 14 amino acids. Looked up from germline, CDR1 is SGHKS and CDR2 is YYEKEE (reference sequence). V was trimmed by 4 bases and J by 4 bases, leaving 14 bases between them. CDR3 amino acids: CASSTTGTLETQYF. The CDR3 DNA sequence: TGTGCCAGCAGCACCACCGGGACTTTAGAGACCCAGTACTTC.

The chain carries TRBV9 and TRBJ1-5; D is possibly TRBD1 (5 bases). Trimming removed 4 bases from V and 1 base from J, with 9 bases in between. The CDR3 has 14 amino acids. Germline V CDR1 and CDR2: SGDLS, YYNGEE. In nucleotides, the CDR3 is TGTGCCAGCAGCTTATCAGGGAGCAATCAGCCCCAGCATTTT. Its translation is CASSLSGSNQPQHF. The variable domain in full, completed from reference TRBV9 and TRBJ1-5, reads DSGVTQTPKHLITATGQRVTLRCSPRSGDLSVYWYQQSLDQGLQFLIQYYNGEERAKGNILERFSAQQFPDLHSELNLSSLELGDSALYFCASSLSGSNQPQHFGDGTRLSIL.

This chain links TRBV19 with TRBJ2-1; maybe TRBD1 (6 bases). The CDR3 consists of 16 residues. Trimming removed 5 bases from V and 0 bases from J, with 14 bases in between. The germline V gene has CDR1 LNHDA and CDR2 SQIVND (reference sequence). The CDR3 here is CASSARGTSSYNEQFF. As DNA, the CDR3 is TGTGCCAGTAGTGCAAGGGGGACGAGCTCCTACAATGAGCAGTTCTTC.

V and J are TRBV14 and TRBJ2-2; unclear D gene. The germline CDR1 and CDR2 sequences are SGHDN and FVKESK. V lost 0 bases and J lost 4, with 3 bases in between. The CDR3 has 13 residues. The CDR3 DNA reads TGTGCCAGCAGCCAAGATCTCACCGGGGAGCTGTTTTTT. Translated: CASSQDLTGELFF.

This chain links TRBV14 with TRBJ2-6; weak D call: TRBD2 (5 bases). V lost 1 base and J 3 bases, leaving 10 bases between the germline ends. Germline V gene data show CDR1 as SGHDN and CDR2 as FVKESK. The CDR3 is made up of 16 amino acids. CDR3 sequence: CASSQVSGVGANVLTF. The DNA for the CDR3 is TGTGCCAGCAGCCAAGTTTCCGGGGTTGGGGCCAACGTCCTGACTTTC.

This rearrangement joins TRBV11-2 to TRBJ2-2; the D is unclear. This CDR3 contains 15 residues. CDR1 is SGHAT and CDR2 is FQNNGV in the germline V gene. V lost 0 bases and J lost 6, with 11 bases in between. The CDR3 here is CASSLELIASGELFF. The DNA of the CDR3 is TGTGCCAGCAGCTTAGAATTAATAGCTTCCGGGGAGCTGTTTTTT. Looking up the rest from reference TRBV11-2 and TRBJ2-2 gives the full variable domain: EAGVAQSPRYKIIEKRQSVAFWCNPISGHATLYWYQQILGQGPKLLIQFQNNGVVDDSQLPKDRFSAERLKGVDSTLKIQPAKLEDSAVYLCASSLELIASGELFFGEGSRLTVL.

The genes are TRBV10-2 and TRBJ2-1; perhaps TRBD2 as D (6 bases). The CDR3 covers 13 residues. The V and J ends lost 4 bases and 6 bases respectively, with 10 bases between them. CDR1 is WSHSY and CDR2 is SAAADI in the germline V gene. The CDR3 DNA follows: TGCGCCAGCAGTGGGACTACAACCAATGAGCAGTTCTTC. As protein: CASSGTTTNEQFF.

The genes are TRBV9 and TRBJ2-1; TRBD1 agrees at 8 bases. Germline CDR1 SGDLS, CDR2 YYNGEE. The CDR3 totals 13 residues. After removal of 3 bases from V and 12 bases from J, the junction contained 8 bases not matched to a gene. In nucleotides, the CDR3 is TGTGCCAGCAGCGACGATACCGGGACAGGGCAGTTCTTC. Amino acid sequence: CASSDDTGTGQFF.

This clone was counted once. The chain joins TRBV27 to TRBJ2-1; 9 nucleotides align to TRBD1. This CDR3 comprises 16 residues. After removal of 5 bases from V and 0 bases from J, the junction contained 5 bases not matched to a gene. The germline V gene encodes CDR1 MNHEY and CDR2 SMNVEV (reference sequence). The CDR3 DNA follows: TGTGCCAGCAGTCCCCACAGGGGGCCCTCCTACAATGAGCAGTTCTTC. Its translation is CASSPHRGPSYNEQFF.

This clone is a singleton in its sample. The V call is TRBV30, the J call TRBJ1-4; D is unclear. V was trimmed by 5 bases and J by 1 base, leaving 5 bases between them. Germline assignment: CDR1 GTSNPN and CDR2 SVGIG (reference sequence). This CDR3 has 12 amino acids. CDR3 sequence (DNA): TGTGCCTGGTCCTTAACTAATGAAAAACTGTTTTTT. Residues: CAWSLTNEKLFF.

The gene calls are TRBV11-2 and TRBJ2-7; D ambiguous. The length of the CDR3 is 14 residues. V was trimmed by 1 base and J by 2 bases, leaving 9 bases between them. Per the germline V gene, CDR1 is SGHAT and CDR2 is FQNNGV. The CDR3 region is CASSLGDTTYEQYF. In nucleotides, the CDR3 is TGTGCCAGCAGCTTAGGAGACACGACCTACGAGCAGTACTTC.

The V and J genes are TRBV27 and TRBJ2-3, with 7 bases identical to TRBD2. With V trimmed by 6 bases and J by 1 base, 7 bases remained unmatched. This CDR3 comprises 15 residues. The germline CDR1 and CDR2 sequences are MNHEY and SMNVEV (reference sequence). CDR3 DNA sequence: TGTGCCAGCAGGATTGAAGCGGGACGCACAGATACGCAGTATTTT. The encoded protein is CASRIEAGRTDTQYF.

The genes are TRBV9 and TRBJ1-1; D is undetermined. The CDR3 has 15 residues. CDR1 is SGDLS, CDR2 YYNGEE, per germline. Trimming stripped 1 base from V and 3 bases from J, with 13 bases between. In DNA, the CDR3 is TGTGCCAGCAGCGTAATCCGGGATATGTACACTGAAGCTTTCTTT. Translating gives CASSVIRDMYTEAFF. Supplemented by reference TRBV9 and TRBJ1-1, the full variable domain reads DSGVTQTPKHLITATGQRVTLRCSPRSGDLSVYWYQQSLDQGLQFLIQYYNGEERAKGNILERFSAQQFPDLHSELNLSSLELGDSALYFCASSVIRDMYTEAFFGQGTRLTVV.

This chain uses TRBV7-8 with TRBJ1-2, with 7 positions matching TRBD1. The germline gives CDR1 SGHVS, CDR2 FQNEAQ. The CDR3 has 15 amino acids. Trimming removed 3 bases from V and 5 bases from J; junction bases left unmatched: 9. The CDR3 DNA reads as TGTGCCAGCAGCTTGGATCGCGGACAGGAATATGGCTACACCTTC. It encodes CASSLDRGQEYGYTF.

Of note for this clone: Other DNA variants within this sample encode the same CDR3. The V call is TRBV7-9, the J call TRBJ1-1; no firm D call. Germline loops: CDR1 SEHNR, CDR2 FQNEAQ (reference sequence). Deletions cut 1 base from V and 4 bases from J, with 7 bases between. The CDR3 covers 13 residues. The CDR3 bases are TGTGCCAGCAGCTTAGGAGGTGGCACTGAAGCTTTCTTT. It translates to CASSLGGGTEAFF.

Here the CDR3 DNA reads TGTGCCAGTAGCGGACTAGCGGGATCCTACGAGCAGTACTTC. Translating gives CASSGLAGSYEQYF. This chain uses TRBV19 with TRBJ2-7; the match to TRBD2 covers 12 bases. J gave up 1 base and V 6 bases, and 1 base lay outside the gene matches. The germline V gene has CDR1 LNHDA and CDR2 SQIVND (reference sequence). The CDR3 sequence is 14 residues long.

A single count supports this clone. This rearrangement joins TRBV29-1 to TRBJ2-7, with 10 bases lining up with TRBD1. This CDR3 spans 13 amino acids. With 7 bases clipped from V and 4 bases from J, the junction kept 7 bases outside the gene matches. Germline V CDR1 and CDR2: SQVTM, ANQGSEA. CDR3 amino acids: CSASRQGAYEQYF. The CDR3, as DNA: TGCAGCGCATCGAGACAGGGGGCTTACGAGCAGTACTTC.

J is TRBJ2-7 and V is TRBV19, with D perhaps matching TRBD1 (6 bases). V was shortened by 5 bases and J by 3 bases, with 14 bases between the two germline ends. The CDR3 runs to 14 residues. From germline, CDR1 is LNHDA and CDR2 SQIVND (reference sequence). The CDR3 sequence: CASSRQGSVYEQYF. As DNA, the CDR3 is TGTGCCAGTAGTCGCCAGGGGAGTGTCTACGAGCAGTACTTC.

The chain is built from TRBV19 and TRBJ2-7, with a tentative D call TRBD1 (5 bases). This CDR3 region has 15 residues. Germline V gene data show CDR1 as LNHDA and CDR2 as SQIVND (reference sequence). The V gene lost 3 bases and the J gene lost 0 bases, with 12 bases spanning the gap. The CDR3 bases are TGTGCCAGTAGTATTTTGGGGCGGAGCTCCTACGAGCAGTACTTC. It yields the protein CASSILGRSSYEQYF.

The chain uses TRBV6-6 and TRBJ2-1; 10 bases fit TRBD2. Trimming took 6 bases from V and 15 from J; bases not matched to a gene: 14. Per the germline V gene, CDR1 is MNHNY and CDR2 is SVGAGI (reference sequence). This CDR3 is 14 amino acids long. CDR3 sequence: CASSRQGLAGVMFF. For the CDR3, the DNA is TGTGCCAGCAGCAGACAGGGGCTAGCGGGAGTTATGTTCTTC.

This sequence joins TRBV6-1 and TRBJ1-5, with a tentative D call TRBD1 (6 bases). The CDR3 loop spans 15 amino acids. V was trimmed by 1 base and J by 2 bases, leaving 9 bases between them. The germline V gene has CDR1 MNHNS and CDR2 SASEGT. The CDR3 DNA follows: TGTGCCAGCAGTGAAGGTGGGGGCCGCAATCAGCCCCAGCATTTT. Translating gives CASSEGGGRNQPQHF.

The chain carries TRBV25-1 and TRBJ1-4; a possible D gene is TRBD1 (6 bases). This CDR3 spans 16 amino acids. Germline values: CDR1 MGHDK, CDR2 SYGVNS. Deletions cut 5 bases from V and 3 bases from J, with 16 bases between. CDR3 amino acids: CASSTTGFVANEKLFF. The CDR3 nucleotides read TGTGCCAGCAGTACAACAGGGTTTGTGGCTAATGAAAAACTGTTTTTT.

The rearrangement uses TRBV28 and TRBJ2-7; 9 bases map to TRBD1. This CDR3 is built from 22 residues. V lost 0 bases and J lost 0; bases outside the gene matches: 21. Germline lookup yields CDR1 MDHEN and CDR2 SYDVKM. Here the CDR3 DNA reads TGTGCCAGCAGTTTATGGTCTTTTTATTTTGGACAGGGGAATCAAAACTCCTACGAGCAGTACTTC. Its protein is CASSLWSFYFGQGNQNSYEQYF.

This clone was counted once. The chain joins TRBV7-2 to TRBJ1-5; D remains ambiguous. CDR1 is SGHTA and CDR2 is FQGNSA in the germline V gene. The V end lost 1 base, the J end lost 1 base, and 5 bases lay between the germline ends. The CDR3 totals 14 residues. In DNA, the CDR3 is TGTGCCAGCAGCTTAGACGGGAGCAATCAGCCCCAGCATTTT. It codes for CASSLDGSNQPQHF.